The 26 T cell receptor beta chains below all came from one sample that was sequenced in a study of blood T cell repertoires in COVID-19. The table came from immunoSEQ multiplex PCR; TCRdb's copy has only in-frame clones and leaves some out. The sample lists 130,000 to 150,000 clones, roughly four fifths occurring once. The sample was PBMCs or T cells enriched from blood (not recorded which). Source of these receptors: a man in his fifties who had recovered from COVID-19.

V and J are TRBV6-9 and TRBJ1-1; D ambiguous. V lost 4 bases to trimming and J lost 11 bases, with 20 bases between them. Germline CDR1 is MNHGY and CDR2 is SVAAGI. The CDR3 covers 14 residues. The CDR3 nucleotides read TGTGCCAGCAGTTCACGGTCTCTCACCCGATGGGCTTTCTTT. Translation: CASSSRSLTRWAFF.

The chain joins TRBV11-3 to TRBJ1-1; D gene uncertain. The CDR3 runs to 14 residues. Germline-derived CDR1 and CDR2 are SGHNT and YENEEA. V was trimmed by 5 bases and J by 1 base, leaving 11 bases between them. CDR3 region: CASSLAAENTEAFF. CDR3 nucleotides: TGTGCCAGCAGCCTAGCGGCGGAGAACACTGAAGCTTTCTTT.

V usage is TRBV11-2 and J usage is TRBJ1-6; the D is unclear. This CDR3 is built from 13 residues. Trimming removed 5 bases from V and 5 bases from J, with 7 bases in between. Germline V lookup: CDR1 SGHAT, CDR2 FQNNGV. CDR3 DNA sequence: TGTGCCAGCAGCGTCACAGATAATTCACCCCTCCACTTT. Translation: CASSVTDNSPLHF.

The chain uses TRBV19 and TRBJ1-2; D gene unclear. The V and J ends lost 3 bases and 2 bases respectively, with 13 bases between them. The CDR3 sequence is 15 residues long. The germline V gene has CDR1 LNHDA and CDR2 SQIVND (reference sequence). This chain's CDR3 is CASSIPWRINYGYTF. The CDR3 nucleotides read TGTGCCAGTAGTATTCCTTGGCGGATCAACTATGGCTACACCTTC. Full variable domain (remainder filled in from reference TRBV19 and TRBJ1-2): DGGITQSPKYLFRKEGQNVTLSCEQNLNHDAMYWYRQDPGQGLRLIYYSQIVNDFQKGDIAEGYSVSREKKESFPLTVTSAQKNPTAFYLCASSIPWRINYGYTFGSGTRLTVV.

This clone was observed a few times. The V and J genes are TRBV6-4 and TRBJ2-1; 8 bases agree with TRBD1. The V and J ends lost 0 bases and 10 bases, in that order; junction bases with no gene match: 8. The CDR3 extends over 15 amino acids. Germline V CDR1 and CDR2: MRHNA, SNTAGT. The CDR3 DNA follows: TGTGCCAGCAGTGACTCCCCGGACAGGGCTCGCGAGCAGTTCTTC. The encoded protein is CASSDSPDRAREQFF.

The CDR3 DNA reads as TGTGCCAGTTCTCTCGGGACTAGCGGGGGGGCTAACTACAATGAGCAGTTCTTC. Residues: CASSLGTSGGANYNEQFF. J is TRBJ2-1 and V is TRBV19; 16 bases agree with TRBD2. The germline V gene encodes CDR1 LNHDA and CDR2 SQIVND (reference sequence). The CDR3 has 18 residues. V lost 8 bases to trimming and J lost 3 bases; unmatched junction nucleotides: 10.

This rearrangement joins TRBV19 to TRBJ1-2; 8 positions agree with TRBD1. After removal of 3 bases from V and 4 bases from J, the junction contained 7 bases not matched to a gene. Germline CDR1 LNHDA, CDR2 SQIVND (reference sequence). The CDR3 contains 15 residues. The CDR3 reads CASSIPGQALYGYTF. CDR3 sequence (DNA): TGTGCCAGTAGTATCCCGGGACAGGCGCTCTATGGCTACACCTTC.

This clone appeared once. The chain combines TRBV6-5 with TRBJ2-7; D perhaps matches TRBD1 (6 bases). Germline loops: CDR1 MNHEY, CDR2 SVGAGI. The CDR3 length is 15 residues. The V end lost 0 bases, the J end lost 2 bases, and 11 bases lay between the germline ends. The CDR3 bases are TGTGCCAGCAGTTACTCTGCAGGGGAAGCCTACGAGCAGTACTTC. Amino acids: CASSYSAGEAYEQYF.

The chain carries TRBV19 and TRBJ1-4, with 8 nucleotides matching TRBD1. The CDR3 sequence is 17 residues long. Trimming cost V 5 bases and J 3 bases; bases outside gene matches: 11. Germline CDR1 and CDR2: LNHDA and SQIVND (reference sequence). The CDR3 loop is CASSPGQATSANEKLFF. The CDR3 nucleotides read TGTGCCAGTAGTCCGGGACAGGCCACTTCGGCTAATGAAAAACTGTTTTTT. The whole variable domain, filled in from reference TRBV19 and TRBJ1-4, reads DGGITQSPKYLFRKEGQNVTLSCEQNLNHDAMYWYRQDPGQGLRLIYYSQIVNDFQKGDIAEGYSVSREKKESFPLTVTSAQKNPTAFYLCASSPGQATSANEKLFFGSGTQLSVL.

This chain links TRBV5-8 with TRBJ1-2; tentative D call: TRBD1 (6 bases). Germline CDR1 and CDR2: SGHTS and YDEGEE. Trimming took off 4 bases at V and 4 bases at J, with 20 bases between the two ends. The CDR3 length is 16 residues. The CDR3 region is CASSPMDSLNIYGYTF. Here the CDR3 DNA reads TGTGCCAGCAGCCCCATGGACAGCTTGAACATCTATGGCTACACCTTC.

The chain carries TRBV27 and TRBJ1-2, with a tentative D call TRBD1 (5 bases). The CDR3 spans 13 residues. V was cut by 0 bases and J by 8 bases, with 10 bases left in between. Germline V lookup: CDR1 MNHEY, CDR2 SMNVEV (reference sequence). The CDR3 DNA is TGTGCCAGCAGTTTATCTCCGGGGGACGGCTACACCTTC. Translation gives CASSLSPGDGYTF.

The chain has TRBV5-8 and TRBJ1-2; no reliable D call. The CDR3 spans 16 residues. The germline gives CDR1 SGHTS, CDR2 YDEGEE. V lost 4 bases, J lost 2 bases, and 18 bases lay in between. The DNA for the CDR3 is TGTGCCAGCAGCCCGACACTGATTACTCCAAACTATGGCTACACCTTC. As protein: CASSPTLITPNYGYTF.

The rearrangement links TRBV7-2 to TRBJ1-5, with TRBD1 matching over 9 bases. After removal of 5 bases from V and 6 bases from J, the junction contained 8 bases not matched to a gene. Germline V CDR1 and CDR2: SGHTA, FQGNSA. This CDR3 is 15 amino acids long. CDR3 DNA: TGTGCCAGCAGCCCCCGGGGGACAGGGAGTCAGCCCCAGCATTTT. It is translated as CASSPRGTGSQPQHF.

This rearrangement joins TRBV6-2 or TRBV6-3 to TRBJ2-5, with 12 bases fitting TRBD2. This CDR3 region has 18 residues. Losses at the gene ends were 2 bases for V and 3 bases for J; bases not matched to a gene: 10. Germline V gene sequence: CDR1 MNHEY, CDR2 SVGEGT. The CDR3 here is CASSYPPLAGGQEETQYF. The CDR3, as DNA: TGTGCCAGCAGTTACCCCCCCCTAGCGGGGGGGCAGGAAGAGACCCAGTACTTC.

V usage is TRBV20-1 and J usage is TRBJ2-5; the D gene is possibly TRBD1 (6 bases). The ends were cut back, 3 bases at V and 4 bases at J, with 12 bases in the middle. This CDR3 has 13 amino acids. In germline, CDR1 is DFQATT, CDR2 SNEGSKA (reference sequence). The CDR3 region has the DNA TGCAGTGCTAGTTTTCAGGGGAGAGAGACCCAGTACTTC. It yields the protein CSASFQGRETQYF.

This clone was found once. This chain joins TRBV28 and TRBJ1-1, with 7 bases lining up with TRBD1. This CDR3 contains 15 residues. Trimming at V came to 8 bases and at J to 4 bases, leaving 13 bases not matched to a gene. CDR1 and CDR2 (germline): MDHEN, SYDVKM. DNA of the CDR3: TGTGCCAGCGGGGATCCAGGGGGAGGTTTCACTGAAGCTTTCTTT. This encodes CASGDPGGGFTEAFF.

The CDR3 region has the DNA TGTGCCTGGAGTGTACTGGGGACAGGGGATGGCTACACCTTC. This gives the protein CAWSVLGTGDGYTF. The rearrangement links TRBV30 to TRBJ1-2; 10 positions match TRBD1. V dropped 0 bases and J dropped 6; count of bases not matched to a gene: 4. Germline-derived CDR1 and CDR2 are GTSNPN and SVGIG (reference sequence). This CDR3 has 14 residues. The entire variable domain, with the rest obtained from reference TRBV30 and TRBJ1-2, is as follows: SQTIHQWPATLVQPVGSPLSLECTVEGTSNPNLYWYRQAAGRGLQLLFYSVGIGQISSEVPQNLSASRPQDRQFILSSKKLLLSDSGFYLCAWSVLGTGDGYTFGSGTRLTVV.

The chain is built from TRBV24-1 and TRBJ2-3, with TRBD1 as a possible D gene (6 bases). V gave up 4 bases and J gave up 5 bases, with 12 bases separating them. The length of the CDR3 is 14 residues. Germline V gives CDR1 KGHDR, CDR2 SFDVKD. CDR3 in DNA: TGTGCCACCAGTGACTTGACAGGACGAGATACGCAGTATTTT. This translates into CATSDLTGRDTQYF.

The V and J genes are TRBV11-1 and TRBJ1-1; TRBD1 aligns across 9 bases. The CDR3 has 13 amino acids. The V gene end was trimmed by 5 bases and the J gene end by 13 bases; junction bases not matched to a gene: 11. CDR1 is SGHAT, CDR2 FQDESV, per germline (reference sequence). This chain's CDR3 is CASSASGTGSFFF. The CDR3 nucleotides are TGTGCCAGCAGCGCCTCCGGGACAGGGAGTTTTTTCTTT.

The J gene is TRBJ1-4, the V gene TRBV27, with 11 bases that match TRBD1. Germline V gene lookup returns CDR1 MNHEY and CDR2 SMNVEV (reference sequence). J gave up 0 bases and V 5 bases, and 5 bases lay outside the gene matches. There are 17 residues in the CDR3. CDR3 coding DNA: TGTGCCAGCAGTCCGTGGACAGGGGGCGCAACTAATGAAAAACTGTTTTTT. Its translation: CASSPWTGGATNEKLFF.

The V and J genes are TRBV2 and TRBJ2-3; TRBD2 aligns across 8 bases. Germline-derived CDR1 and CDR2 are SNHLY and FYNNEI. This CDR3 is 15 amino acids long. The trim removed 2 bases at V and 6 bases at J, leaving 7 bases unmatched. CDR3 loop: CASSESRGVTDTQYF. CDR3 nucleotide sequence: TGTGCCAGCAGTGAATCGCGGGGGGTTACTGATACGCAGTATTTT.

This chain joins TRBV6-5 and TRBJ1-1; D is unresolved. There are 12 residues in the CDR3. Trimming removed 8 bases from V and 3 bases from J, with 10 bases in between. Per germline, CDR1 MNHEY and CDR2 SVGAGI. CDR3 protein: CASLRIDTEAFF. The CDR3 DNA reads TGTGCCAGCCTGCGGATTGACACTGAAGCTTTCTTT.

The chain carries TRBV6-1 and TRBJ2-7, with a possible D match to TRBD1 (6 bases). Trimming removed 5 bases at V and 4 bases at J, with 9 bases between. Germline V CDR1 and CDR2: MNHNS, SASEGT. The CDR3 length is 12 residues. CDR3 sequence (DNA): TGTGCCAGCAGTATACAGGGTTACGAGCAGTACTTC. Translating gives CASSIQGYEQYF.

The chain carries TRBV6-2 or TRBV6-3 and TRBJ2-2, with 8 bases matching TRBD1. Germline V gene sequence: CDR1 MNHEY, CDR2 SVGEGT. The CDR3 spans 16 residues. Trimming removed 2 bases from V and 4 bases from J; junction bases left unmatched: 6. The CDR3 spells CASSYRQGAPTGELFF. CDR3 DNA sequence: TGTGCCAGCAGTTACCGGCAGGGGGCGCCCACCGGGGAGCTGTTTTTT.

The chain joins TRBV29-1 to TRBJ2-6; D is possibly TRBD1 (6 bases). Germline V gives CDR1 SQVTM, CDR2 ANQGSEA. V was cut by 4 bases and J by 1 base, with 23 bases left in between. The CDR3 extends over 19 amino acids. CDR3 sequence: CSVGSGHQGLGSGANVLTF. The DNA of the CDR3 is TGCAGCGTTGGTTCGGGACATCAGGGGTTAGGATCTGGGGCCAACGTCCTGACTTTC.

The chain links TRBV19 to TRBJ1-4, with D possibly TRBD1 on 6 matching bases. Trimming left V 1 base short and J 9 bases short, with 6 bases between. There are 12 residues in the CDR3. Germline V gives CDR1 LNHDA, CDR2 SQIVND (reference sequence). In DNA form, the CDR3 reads TGTGCCAGTAGTATAGGGGGGCAAAAACTGTTTTTT. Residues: CASSIGGQKLFF.